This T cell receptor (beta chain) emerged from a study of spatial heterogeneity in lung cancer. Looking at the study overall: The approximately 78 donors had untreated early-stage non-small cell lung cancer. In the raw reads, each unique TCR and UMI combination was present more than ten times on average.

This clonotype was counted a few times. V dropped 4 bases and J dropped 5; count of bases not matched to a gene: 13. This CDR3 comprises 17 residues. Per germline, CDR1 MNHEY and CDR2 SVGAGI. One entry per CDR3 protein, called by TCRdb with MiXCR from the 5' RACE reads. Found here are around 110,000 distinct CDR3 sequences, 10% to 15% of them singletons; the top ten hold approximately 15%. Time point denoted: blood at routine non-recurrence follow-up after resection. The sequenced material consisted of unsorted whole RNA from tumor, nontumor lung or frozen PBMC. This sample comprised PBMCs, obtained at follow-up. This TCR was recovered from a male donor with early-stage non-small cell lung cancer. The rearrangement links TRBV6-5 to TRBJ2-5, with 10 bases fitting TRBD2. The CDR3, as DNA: TGTGCCAGCAGTTCTCCTTCTAGCGGGGGATCAAGTGAGACCCAGTACTTC. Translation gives CASSSPSSGGSSETQYF.